The 4 T cell receptor beta chains presented below share a single source sample, sequenced in a study of beta chain features in type 1 diabetes. No antigen has been assigned to these receptors. As every portion of the isolated RNA was reverse transcribed, the sequencing read expressed TCRB transcripts. Profiled with immunoSEQ multiplex PCR; TCRdb holds only in-frame clones, not every one. Here the sample spans fewer than 30,000 clones, 55% to 70% being singletons. Whole-study findings and limits: Shorter TCRB CDR3s, moderately but significantly so, marked every one of the four CD4+ subsets in Type 1 diabetes patients.

The specimen was Tregs from blood. All receptors come from a man aged 18 to 35 with type 1 diabetes.

CDR3 loop: CASRLTGGPTDTQYF. The CDR3 nucleotides are TGCGCCAGCAGGTTGACAGGGGGCCCCACAGATACGCAGTATTTT. The chain links TRBV5-1 to TRBJ2-3, with 10 bases aligning to TRBD1. This CDR3 has 15 residues. CDR1 is SGHRS and CDR2 is YFSETQ in the germline V gene. Trimming removed 5 bases from V and 2 bases from J; junction bases left unmatched: 5.

The CDR3 region is CASSQSLAGYNEQFF. CDR3 bases: TGTGCCAGCAGCCAAAGCCTAGCGGGATACAATGAGCAGTTCTTC. The chain couples TRBV4-2 to TRBJ2-1; 9 nucleotides match TRBD2. CDR1 LGHNA and CDR2 YNFKEQ come from the germline V gene. The CDR3 runs to 15 residues. V shed 2 bases, J shed 4 bases, and the junction held 3 bases outside the gene matches.

V gene TRBV7-9 combines with J gene TRBJ2-1; 8 nucleotides line up with TRBD1. The CDR3 is 17 residues long. J lost 7 bases, V lost 4 bases, and 15 bases had no gene match. Germline V lookup: CDR1 SEHNR, CDR2 FQNEAQ (reference sequence). The CDR3 nucleotides are TGTGCCAGCAGCTCAATATGGGCCCAGGGGGCTGGTAATGAGCAGTTCTTC. Translated, it gives CASSSIWAQGAGNEQFF.

This chain uses TRBV7-2 with TRBJ2-5; D is perhaps TRBD2 (5 bases). The CDR3 is 15 amino acids. CDR1 is SGHTA and CDR2 is FQGNSA in the germline V gene. V gave up 3 bases and J gave up 4 bases, with 15 bases separating them. CDR3 bases: TGTGCCAGCAGCTTTATTGTCCTTGGGAGAGAGACCCAGTACTTC. As protein: CASSFIVLGRETQYF.